These T cell receptor beta chains were read from a single sample in a study of monozygotic twins with inflammatory bowel disease. TCRdb re-called the 5' RACE reads; every CDR3 protein appears as one record, without DNA. This repertoire includes over 350,000 distinct CDR3 sequences. Sample: blood. The origin of the receptors is a human donor with ulcerative colitis or Crohn's disease, or a healthy co-twin of an affected twin (not recorded which). Both conserved end residues are part of each CDR3.

j_call v_call cdr3_aa
TRBJ2-1 TRBV7-2 CASRRDRAGRSYNEQFF
TRBJ1-3 TRBV20-1 CSASKDRAGNTIYF
TRBJ2-5 TRBV20-1 CSAPNRGETQYF
TRBJ2-3 TRBV11-2 CASSLEGGTVGFWDTQYF
TRBJ2-1 TRBV4-3 CASSQDGWTRYNEQFF
TRBJ2-7 TRBV28 CASLGGGTGATGGYEQYF
TRBJ2-7 TRBV4-1 CASSHHGSEAYEQYF
TRBJ1-1 TRBV5-1 CASSLSLENTEAFF
TRBJ2-7 TRBV7-9 CASSYGGRATSYEQYF
TRBJ2-3 TRBV5-1 CASSARLAGLDTQYF
TRBJ2-1 TRBV7-2 CASSLVFGTSRVDEQFF
TRBJ2-1 TRBV24-1 CATSVVSKKSSYNEQFF
TRBJ2-1 TRBV12-3/TRBV12-4 CASSPHSSYNEQFF
TRBJ1-2 TRBV6-1 CASSTGTGVYGYTF